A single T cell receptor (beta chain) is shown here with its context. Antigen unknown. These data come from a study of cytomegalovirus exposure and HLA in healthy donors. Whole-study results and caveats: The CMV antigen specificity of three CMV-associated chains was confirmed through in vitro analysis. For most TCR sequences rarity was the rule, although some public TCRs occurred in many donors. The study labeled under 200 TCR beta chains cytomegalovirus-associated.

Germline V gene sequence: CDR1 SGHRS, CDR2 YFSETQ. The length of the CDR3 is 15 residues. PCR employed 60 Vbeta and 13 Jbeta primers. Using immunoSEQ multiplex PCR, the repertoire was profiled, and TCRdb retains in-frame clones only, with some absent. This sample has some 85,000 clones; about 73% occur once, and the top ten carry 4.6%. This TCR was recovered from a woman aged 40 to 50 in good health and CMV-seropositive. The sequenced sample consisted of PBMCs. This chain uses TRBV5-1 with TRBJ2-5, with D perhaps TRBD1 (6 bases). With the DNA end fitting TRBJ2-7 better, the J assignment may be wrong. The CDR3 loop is CASSPRVGTSYEQYF. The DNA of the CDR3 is TGCGCCAGCAGTCCTCGGGTAGGGACATCCTACGAGCAGTACTTC.